Given below is one TCR beta chain in context. Germline CDR1 SGHDT, CDR2 YYEEEE. The CDR3 covers 15 residues. Unmatched junction bases numbered 9, after V lost 4 bases and J lost 3 bases. TCRdb fed the RT-PCR reads into MiXCR, producing one record per CDR3 protein. The profile shows about 680,000 distinct CDR3 sequences, around 14% of them singletons. The rearrangement links TRBV5-6 to TRBJ2-7; 8 bases match TRBD2. The receptor comes from a female donor in good health, serving as a healthy control. The sequencing sample was made of memory CD4+ T cells from blood. The CDR3 DNA reads as TGTGCCAGCAGCCTTGAGCGGGAGTGGGGCTACGAGCAGTACTTC. Translation gives CASSLEREWGYEQYF.